Below, one T cell receptor beta chain is given with its context. Germline CDR1 and CDR2: MDHEN and SYDVKM. This CDR3 contains 14 residues. Trimming at V came to 2 bases and at J to 3 bases, leaving 1 base not matched to a gene. This specimen comes from a study of blood T cell repertoires in COVID-19. Study context: Samples of COVID-19 (acute and convalescent) were obtained from the United States, Italy and Spain. Sample material is recorded as cDNA or gDNA derived from T cells, B-cell-depleted T cells, or PBMCs.

The data were produced by immunoSEQ multiplex PCR, yet TCRdb's version contains in-frame clones alone and is incomplete. The table lists some 99,000 clones, 84% of them singletons, with about 6.6% in the top ten. The sequence was collected from a woman aged 45-60 years with acute or convalescent COVID-19. The V and J genes are TRBV28 and TRBJ1-2; 9 bases map to TRBD1. Sequencing used peripheral blood. CDR3 nucleotides: TGTGCCAGCAGTTTAAGGGACAGGGACTATGGCTACACCTTC. Residues: CASSLRDRDYGYTF.